A selection of T cell receptor beta chains follows, all from one sample in a study of blood T cells in healthy people across ages. Via MiXCR, TCRdb re-called the 5' RACE reads, giving one row per CDR3 protein. The table has approximately 760,000 distinct CDR3 sequences, approximately 25% seen once. These records were also assigned to another study, of T cells of mothers and their children.

The sample comprised blood. The origin of the receptors is a boy younger than 18 in good health. The CDR3 runs from the conserved cysteine through the conserved F or W. D genes are given only for firm matches. The size entry is marked missing in some rows and otherwise reads once, few, many or a size class.

D: NA
size: few
J: TRBJ2-1
V: TRBV28
CDR3: CASRSETSSYNEQFF
DNA: TGTGCCAGCAGATCTGAGACGAGCTCCTACAATGAGCAGTTCTTC

D: TRBD2
size: NA
J: TRBJ2-5
V: TRBV12-5
CDR3: CASGRTSGGMETQYF
DNA: TGTGCTAGTGGACGGACTAGCGGGGGGATGGAGACCCAGTACTTC

D: NA
size: few
J: TRBJ2-7
V: TRBV28
CDR3: CASSQTGILSYEQYF
DNA: TGTGCCAGCAGTCAAACAGGGATCTTATCCTACGAGCAGTACTTC

D: NA
size: few
J: TRBJ2-1
V: TRBV19
CDR3: CATRINGIDEQFF
DNA: TGTGCCACACGGATTAACGGGATCGATGAGCAGTTCTTC

D: TRBD1
size: few
J: TRBJ1-1
V: TRBV25-1
CDR3: CASISGQDRNTEAFF
DNA: TGTGCCAGCATAAGCGGACAGGACAGGAACACTGAAGCTTTCTTT

D: NA
size: few
J: TRBJ1-4
V: TRBV20-1
CDR3: CSARDQVGGRWEKLFF
DNA: TGCAGTGCTAGAGACCAGGTGGGGGGACGGTGGGAAAAACTGTTTTTT

D: TRBD1
size: few
J: TRBJ2-5
V: TRBV29-1
CDR3: CSVATGTGGLETQYF
DNA: TGCAGCGTTGCCACCGGGACAGGGGGTTTGGAGACCCAGTACTTC

D: NA
size: NA
J: TRBJ2-7
V: TRBV20-1
CDR3: CSANEQGYEQYF
DNA: TGCAGTGCTAACGAACAGGGCTACGAGCAGTACTTC

D: TRBD1
size: many
J: TRBJ2-5
V: TRBV12-3/TRBV12-4
CDR3: CASSLGQGDRETQYF
DNA: TGTGCCAGCAGTTTAGGACAGGGGGATCGGGAGACCCAGTACTTC

D: TRBD1
size: NA
J: TRBJ1-1
V: TRBV19
CDR3: CASGDRYTEAFF
DNA: TGTGCCAGTGGGGACAGGTACACTGAAGCTTTCTTT

D: NA
size: NA
J: TRBJ2-5
V: TRBV7-2
CDR3: CASNFVRGETQYF
DNA: TGTGCCAGCAACTTCGTCAGGGGAGAGACCCAGTACTTC

D: TRBD2
size: few
J: TRBJ2-5
V: TRBV7-2
CDR3: CASSLVWVTSGRPKTQYF
DNA: TGTGCCAGCAGCTTAGTGTGGGTGACTAGCGGGAGACCGAAGACCCAGTACTTC

D: NA
size: few
J: TRBJ2-1
V: TRBV27
CDR3: CASSLSAYYNEQFF
DNA: TGTGCCAGCAGCCTATCCGCGTACTACAATGAGCAGTTCTTC

D: NA
size: NA
J: TRBJ2-5
V: TRBV7-7
CDR3: CASSLRAGLQETQYF
DNA: TGTGCTAGCAGCCTCCGGGCAGGGTTACAAGAGACCCAGTACTTC

D: TRBD1
size: NA
J: TRBJ1-1
V: TRBV7-9
CDR3: CASSPHRGMNTEAFF
DNA: TGTGCCAGCAGCCCACACAGGGGGATGAACACTGAAGCTTTCTTT

D: NA
size: NA
J: TRBJ2-7
V: TRBV12-3/TRBV12-4
CDR3: CASSSTFHYEQYF
DNA: TGTGCCAGCAGTTCCACGTTTCACTACGAGCAGTACTTC

D: NA
size: NA
J: TRBJ2-1
V: TRBV20-1
CDR3: CSASTGSYNEQFF
DNA: TGCAGTGCTAGTACTGGATCCTACAATGAGCAGTTCTTC

D: TRBD1
size: NA
J: TRBJ2-7
V: TRBV7-9
CDR3: CASSLSRGQGINEQYF
DNA: TGTGCCAGCAGCTTATCCCGGGGACAGGGGATCAACGAGCAGTACTTC

D: NA
size: few
J: TRBJ1-3
V: TRBV3-1
CDR3: CASSQDAAPRSGNTIYF
DNA: TGTGCCAGCAGCCAGGATGCGGCTCCGAGGTCTGGAAACACCATATATTTT

D: NA
size: NA
J: TRBJ2-7
V: TRBV3-1
CDR3: CASSSQTGQQPQYF
DNA: TGTGCCAGCAGCTCCCAAACGGGTCAGCAACCGCAGTACTTC

D: NA
size: NA
J: TRBJ2-3
V: TRBV9
CDR3: CASSSPVREDTQYF
DNA: TGTGCCAGCAGCTCCCCGGTCCGGGAAGATACGCAGTATTTT

D: NA
size: few
J: TRBJ1-4
V: TRBV25-1
CDR3: CASRETGQEKLFF
DNA: TGTGCCAGCAGAGAAACAGGGCAGGAAAAACTGTTTTTT

D: NA
size: NA
J: TRBJ2-7
V: TRBV28
CDR3: CASSGFTDYEQYF
DNA: TGTGCCAGCAGTGGATTCACAGACTACGAGCAGTACTTC

D: NA
size: NA
J: TRBJ1-3
V: TRBV7-9
CDR3: CASSARHSGNTIYF
DNA: TGTGCCAGCAGCGCCCGACATTCTGGAAACACCATATATTTT

D: NA
size: few
J: TRBJ1-2
V: TRBV7-9
CDR3: CASSLVSLYGYTF
DNA: TGTGCCAGCAGCTTAGTGTCTCTCTATGGCTACACCTTC

D: NA
size: few
J: TRBJ2-1
V: TRBV29-1
CDR3: CSVGVGVGNEQFF
DNA: TGCAGCGTTGGGGTAGGGGTGGGGAATGAGCAGTTCTTC

D: TRBD1
size: NA
J: TRBJ2-1
V: TRBV19
CDR3: CASSTRQGNEQFF
DNA: TGTGCCAGTAGTACCCGACAGGGCAATGAGCAGTTCTTC

D: TRBD1
size: few
J: TRBJ1-2
V: TRBV7-2
CDR3: CASSLTGVGGYTF
DNA: TGTGCCAGCAGCTTGACAGGGGTGGGCGGCTACACCTTC

D: NA
size: NA
J: TRBJ2-1
V: TRBV6-5
CDR3: CASRGTGSSYNEQFF
DNA: TGTGCCAGCAGGGGGACTGGAAGCTCCTACAATGAGCAGTTCTTC

D: NA
size: NA
J: TRBJ2-5
V: TRBV7-2
CDR3: CASSHRERFRETQYF
DNA: TGTGCCAGCAGCCACCGAGAGCGCTTTCGGGAGACCCAGTACTTC

D: NA
size: NA
J: TRBJ2-7
V: TRBV7-2
CDR3: CAGSWETREQYF
DNA: TGTGCCGGCAGCTGGGAGACCCGGGAGCAGTACTTC

D: NA
size: NA
J: TRBJ2-1
V: TRBV2
CDR3: CASKRLVIDEQFF
DNA: TGTGCCAGCAAGCGACTAGTCATCGATGAGCAGTTCTTC

D: NA
size: few
J: TRBJ2-1
V: TRBV6-5
CDR3: CASSSNAGYNEQFF
DNA: TGTGCCAGCAGCAGCAATGCTGGTTACAATGAGCAGTTCTTC

D: TRBD2
size: few
J: TRBJ2-2
V: TRBV29-1
CDR3: CSVGLAESNTGELFF
DNA: TGCAGCGTAGGACTAGCGGAGTCGAACACCGGGGAGCTGTTTTTT

D: TRBD1
size: few
J: TRBJ2-3
V: TRBV9
CDR3: CASSVGAGGLDTQYF
DNA: TGTGCCAGCAGCGTAGGGGCAGGGGGCTTGGATACGCAGTATTTT

D: TRBD1
size: few
J: TRBJ2-3
V: TRBV7-2
CDR3: CASSLGARDRSTDTQYF
DNA: TGTGCCAGCAGCTTAGGAGCCCGGGACAGGAGCACAGATACGCAGTATTTT

D: NA
size: NA
J: TRBJ2-2
V: TRBV6-2/TRBV6-3
CDR3: CASSPPANTGELFF
DNA: TGTGCCAGCAGTCCCCCAGCGAACACCGGGGAGCTGTTTTTT

D: NA
size: NA
J: TRBJ1-5
V: TRBV16
CDR3: CASSHVNREPEPQHF
DNA: TGTGCCAGCAGCCACGTTAACAGGGAGCCGGAGCCCCAGCATTTT

D: NA
size: few
J: TRBJ1-3
V: TRBV20-1
CDR3: CSASTDAINTIYF
DNA: TGCAGTGCTAGCACAGACGCAATAAACACCATATATTTT

D: NA
size: NA
J: TRBJ1-4
V: TRBV3-1
CDR3: CASSQDLRAVDEKLFF
DNA: TGTGCCAGCAGCCAAGATTTGAGGGCTGTAGATGAAAAACTGTTTTTT

D: NA
size: many
J: TRBJ2-3
V: TRBV4-1
CDR3: CASSLLVADTQYF
DNA: TGTGCCAGCAGCTTACTAGTAGCAGATACGCAGTATTTT

D: NA
size: few
J: TRBJ1-2
V: TRBV10-3
CDR3: CAISDRQLGYGYTF
DNA: TGTGCCATCAGCGACCGACAGTTAGGGTATGGCTACACCTTC

D: NA
size: NA
J: TRBJ2-7
V: TRBV12-3/TRBV12-4
CDR3: CASSPLDPARYEQYF
DNA: TGTGCCAGCAGTCCTTTAGACCCCGCCAGGTACGAGCAGTACTTC

D: NA
size: NA
J: TRBJ2-5
V: TRBV6-2/TRBV6-3
CDR3: CASSTTGPKTQYF
DNA: TGTGCCAGCAGCACGACTGGCCCCAAGACCCAGTACTTC

D: TRBD2
size: NA
J: TRBJ2-7
V: TRBV5-1
CDR3: CASSLSTAGDYEQYF
DNA: TGCGCCAGCAGCTTGAGTACGGCGGGGGATTACGAGCAGTACTTC